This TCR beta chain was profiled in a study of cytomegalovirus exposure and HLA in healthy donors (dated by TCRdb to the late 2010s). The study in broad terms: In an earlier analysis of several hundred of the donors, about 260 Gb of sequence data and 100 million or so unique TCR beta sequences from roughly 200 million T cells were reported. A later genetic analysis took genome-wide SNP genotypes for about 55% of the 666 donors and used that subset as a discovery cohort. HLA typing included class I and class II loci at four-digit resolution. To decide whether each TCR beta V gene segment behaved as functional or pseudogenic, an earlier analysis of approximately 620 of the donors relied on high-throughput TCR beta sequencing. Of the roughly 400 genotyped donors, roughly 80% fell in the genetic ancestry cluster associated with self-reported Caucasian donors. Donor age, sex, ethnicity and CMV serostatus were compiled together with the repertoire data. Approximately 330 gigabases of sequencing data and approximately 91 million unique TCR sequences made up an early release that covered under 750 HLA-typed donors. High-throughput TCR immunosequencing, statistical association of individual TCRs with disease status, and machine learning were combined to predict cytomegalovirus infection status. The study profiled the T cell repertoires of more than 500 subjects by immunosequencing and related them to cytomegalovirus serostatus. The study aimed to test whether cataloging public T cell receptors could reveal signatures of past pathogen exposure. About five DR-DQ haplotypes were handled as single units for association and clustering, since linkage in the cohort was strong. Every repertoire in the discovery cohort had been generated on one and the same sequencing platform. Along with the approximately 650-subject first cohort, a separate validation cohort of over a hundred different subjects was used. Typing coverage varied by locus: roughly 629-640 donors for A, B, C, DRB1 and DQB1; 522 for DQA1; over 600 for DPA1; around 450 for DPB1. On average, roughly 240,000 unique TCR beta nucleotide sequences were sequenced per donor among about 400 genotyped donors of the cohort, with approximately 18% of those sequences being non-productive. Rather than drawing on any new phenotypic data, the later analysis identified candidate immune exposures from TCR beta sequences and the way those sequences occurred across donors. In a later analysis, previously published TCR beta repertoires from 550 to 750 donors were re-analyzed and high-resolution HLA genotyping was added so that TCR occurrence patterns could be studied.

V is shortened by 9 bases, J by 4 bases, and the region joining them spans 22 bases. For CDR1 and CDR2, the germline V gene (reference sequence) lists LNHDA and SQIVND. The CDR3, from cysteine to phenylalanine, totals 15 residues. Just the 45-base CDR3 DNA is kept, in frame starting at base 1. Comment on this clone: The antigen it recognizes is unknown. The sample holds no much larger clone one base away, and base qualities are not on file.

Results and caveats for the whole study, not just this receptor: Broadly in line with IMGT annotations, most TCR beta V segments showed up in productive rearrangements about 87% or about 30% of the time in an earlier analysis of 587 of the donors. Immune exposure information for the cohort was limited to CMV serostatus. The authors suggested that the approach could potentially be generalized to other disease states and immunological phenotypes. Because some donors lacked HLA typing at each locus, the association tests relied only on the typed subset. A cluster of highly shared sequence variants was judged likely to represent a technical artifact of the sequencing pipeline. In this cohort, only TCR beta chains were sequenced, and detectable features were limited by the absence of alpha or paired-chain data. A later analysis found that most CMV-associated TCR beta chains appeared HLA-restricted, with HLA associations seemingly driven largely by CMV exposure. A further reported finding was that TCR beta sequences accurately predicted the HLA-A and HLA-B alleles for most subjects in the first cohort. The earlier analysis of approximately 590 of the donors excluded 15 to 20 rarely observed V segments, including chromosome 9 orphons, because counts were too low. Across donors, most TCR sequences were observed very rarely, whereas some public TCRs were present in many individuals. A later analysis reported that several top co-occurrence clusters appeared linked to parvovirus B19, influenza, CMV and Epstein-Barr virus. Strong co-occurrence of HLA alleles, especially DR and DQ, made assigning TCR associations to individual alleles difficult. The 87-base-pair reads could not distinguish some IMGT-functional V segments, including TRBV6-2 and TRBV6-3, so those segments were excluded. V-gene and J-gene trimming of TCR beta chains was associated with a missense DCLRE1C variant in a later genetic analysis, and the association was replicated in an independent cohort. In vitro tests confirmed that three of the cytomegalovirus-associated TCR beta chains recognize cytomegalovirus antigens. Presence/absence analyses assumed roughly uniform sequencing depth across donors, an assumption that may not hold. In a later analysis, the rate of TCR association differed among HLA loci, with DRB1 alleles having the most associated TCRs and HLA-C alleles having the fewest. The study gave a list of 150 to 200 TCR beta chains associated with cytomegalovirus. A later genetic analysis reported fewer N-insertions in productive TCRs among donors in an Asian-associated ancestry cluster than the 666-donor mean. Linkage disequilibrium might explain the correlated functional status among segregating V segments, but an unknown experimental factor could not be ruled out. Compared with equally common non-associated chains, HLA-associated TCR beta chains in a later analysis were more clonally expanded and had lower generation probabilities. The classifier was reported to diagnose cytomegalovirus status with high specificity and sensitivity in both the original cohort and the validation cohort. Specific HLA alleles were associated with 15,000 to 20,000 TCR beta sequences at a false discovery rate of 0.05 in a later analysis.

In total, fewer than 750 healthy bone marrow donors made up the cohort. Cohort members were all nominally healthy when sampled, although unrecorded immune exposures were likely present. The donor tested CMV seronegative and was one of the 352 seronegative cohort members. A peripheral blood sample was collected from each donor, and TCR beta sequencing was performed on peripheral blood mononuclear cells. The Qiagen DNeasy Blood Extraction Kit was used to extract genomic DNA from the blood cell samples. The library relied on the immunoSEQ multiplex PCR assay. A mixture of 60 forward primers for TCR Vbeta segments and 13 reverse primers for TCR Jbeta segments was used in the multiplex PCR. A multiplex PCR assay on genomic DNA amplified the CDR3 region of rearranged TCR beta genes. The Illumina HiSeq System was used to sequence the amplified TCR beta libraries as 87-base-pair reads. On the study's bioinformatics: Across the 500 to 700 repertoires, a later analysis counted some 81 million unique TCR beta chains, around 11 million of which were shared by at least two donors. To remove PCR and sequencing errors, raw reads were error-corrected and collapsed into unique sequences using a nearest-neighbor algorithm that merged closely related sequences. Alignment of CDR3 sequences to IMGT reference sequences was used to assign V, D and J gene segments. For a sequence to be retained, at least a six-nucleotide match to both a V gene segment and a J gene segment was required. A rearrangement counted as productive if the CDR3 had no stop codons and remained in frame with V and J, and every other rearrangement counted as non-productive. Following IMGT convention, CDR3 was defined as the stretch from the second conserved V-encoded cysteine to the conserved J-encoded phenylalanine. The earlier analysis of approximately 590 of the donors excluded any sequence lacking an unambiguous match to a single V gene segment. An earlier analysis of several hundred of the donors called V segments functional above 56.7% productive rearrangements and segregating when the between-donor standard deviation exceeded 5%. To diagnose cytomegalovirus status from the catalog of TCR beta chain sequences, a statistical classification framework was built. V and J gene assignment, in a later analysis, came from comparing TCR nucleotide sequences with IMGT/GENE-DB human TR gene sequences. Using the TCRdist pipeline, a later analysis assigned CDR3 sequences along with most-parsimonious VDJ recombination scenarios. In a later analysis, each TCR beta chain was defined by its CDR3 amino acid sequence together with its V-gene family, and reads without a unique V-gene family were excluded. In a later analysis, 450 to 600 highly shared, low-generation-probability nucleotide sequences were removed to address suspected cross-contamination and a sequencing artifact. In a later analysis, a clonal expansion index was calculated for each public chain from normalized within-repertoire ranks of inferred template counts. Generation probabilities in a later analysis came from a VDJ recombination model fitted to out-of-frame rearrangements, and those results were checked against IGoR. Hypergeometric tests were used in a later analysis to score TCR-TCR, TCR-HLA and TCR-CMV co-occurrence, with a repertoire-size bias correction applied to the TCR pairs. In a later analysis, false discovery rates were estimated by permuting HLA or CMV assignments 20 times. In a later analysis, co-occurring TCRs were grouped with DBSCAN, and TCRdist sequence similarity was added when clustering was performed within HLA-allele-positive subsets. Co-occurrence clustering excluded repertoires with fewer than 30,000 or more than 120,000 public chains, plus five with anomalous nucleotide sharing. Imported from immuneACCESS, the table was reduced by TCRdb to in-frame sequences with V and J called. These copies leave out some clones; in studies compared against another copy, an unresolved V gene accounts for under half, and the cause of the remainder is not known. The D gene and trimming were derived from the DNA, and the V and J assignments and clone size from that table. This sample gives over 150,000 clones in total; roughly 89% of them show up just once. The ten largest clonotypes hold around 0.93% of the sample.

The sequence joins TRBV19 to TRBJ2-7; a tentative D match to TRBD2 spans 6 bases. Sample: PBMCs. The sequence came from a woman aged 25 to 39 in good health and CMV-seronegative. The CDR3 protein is CASRTGVGLEYEQYF. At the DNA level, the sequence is TGTGCCAGCCGGACGGGGGTGGGACTTGAGTACGAGCAGTACTTC.